One sample yielded the 5 T cell receptor beta chains listed below, sequenced in a study of cytomegalovirus exposure and HLA in healthy donors. The study ran its PCR with 60 Vbeta and 13 Jbeta primers. Sequencing used immunoSEQ multiplex PCR; TCRdb keeps in-frame clones, though not all of them. The sample lists 250,000 to 350,000 clones, roughly 90% occurring once. Sequenced material: PBMCs. These receptors were obtained from a man aged 35-49 years in good health and CMV-seropositive.

This rearrangement joins TRBV7-2 to TRBJ2-7; TRBD1 aligns across 9 bases. The CDR3 contains 16 residues. V shed 3 bases and J 1 base; nucleotides not matched to a gene: 7. The germline V gene has CDR1 SGHTA and CDR2 FQGNSA. The CDR3 is CASSFQQGARSYEQYF. Here the CDR3 DNA reads TGTGCCAGCAGCTTTCAACAGGGGGCGCGGTCCTACGAGCAGTACTTC.

This chain connects TRBV7-3 to TRBJ2-7, with D unclear. Trimming took off 5 bases at V and 7 bases at J, with 24 bases between the two ends. Germline V gives CDR1 SGHTA, CDR2 FQGTGA. The CDR3 is made up of 16 amino acids. CDR3 sequence: CASSPQGTSRQSEQYF. The CDR3 DNA reads TGTGCCAGCAGCCCCCAAGGTACCTCGAGGCAGTCGGAGCAGTACTTC.

The chain is built from TRBV11-3 and TRBJ2-1, with D unresolved. CDR3 length: 16 amino acids. Germline values: CDR1 SGHNT, CDR2 YENEEA. V lost 4 bases to trimming and J lost 3 bases, with 16 bases between them. The CDR3 reads CASSSVLSNDYNEQFF. The CDR3 DNA reads TGTGCCAGCAGCTCAGTTCTTTCCAACGACTACAATGAGCAGTTCTTC.

The chain carries TRBV4-1 and TRBJ2-5; 12 bases agree with TRBD2. Germline V gene lookup returns CDR1 MGHRA and CDR2 YSYEKL. The CDR3 loop spans 18 amino acids. Losses at the gene ends were 3 bases for V and 2 bases for J; bases not matched to a gene: 10. CDR3 residues: CASSHLKTLAGGQETQYF. The CDR3 DNA is TGCGCCAGCAGCCACCTAAAGACTCTAGCGGGGGGGCAAGAGACCCAGTACTTC.

The chain employs TRBV27 and TRBJ2-7, with 7 bases matching TRBD1. CDR1 and CDR2 (germline): MNHEY, SMNVEV (reference sequence). The CDR3 is 14 residues long. Losses at the gene ends were 5 bases for V and 5 bases for J; bases not matched to a gene: 9. The CDR3 DNA reads TGTGCCAGCAGTGACGGGACAGCGGTTCACGAGCAGTACTTC. This sequence encodes CASSDGTAVHEQYF.